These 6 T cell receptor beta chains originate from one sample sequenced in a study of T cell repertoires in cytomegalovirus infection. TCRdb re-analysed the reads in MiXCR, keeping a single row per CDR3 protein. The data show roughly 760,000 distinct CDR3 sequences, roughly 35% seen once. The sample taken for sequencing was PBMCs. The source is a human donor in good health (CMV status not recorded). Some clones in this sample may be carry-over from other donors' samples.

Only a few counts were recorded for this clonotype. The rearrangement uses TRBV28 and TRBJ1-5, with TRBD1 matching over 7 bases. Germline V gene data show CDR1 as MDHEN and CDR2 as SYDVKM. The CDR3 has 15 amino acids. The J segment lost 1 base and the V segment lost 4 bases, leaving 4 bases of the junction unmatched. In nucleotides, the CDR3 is TGTGCCAGCAGTTACCAGGGGGAGAGCAATCAGCCCCAGCATTTT. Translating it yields CASSYQGESNQPQHF.

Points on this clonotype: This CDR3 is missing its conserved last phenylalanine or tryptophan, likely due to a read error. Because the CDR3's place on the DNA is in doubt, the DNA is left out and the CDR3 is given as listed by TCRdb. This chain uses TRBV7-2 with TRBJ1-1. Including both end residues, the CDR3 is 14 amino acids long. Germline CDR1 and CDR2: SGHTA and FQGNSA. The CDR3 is CGSSVQGGRTEAFA.

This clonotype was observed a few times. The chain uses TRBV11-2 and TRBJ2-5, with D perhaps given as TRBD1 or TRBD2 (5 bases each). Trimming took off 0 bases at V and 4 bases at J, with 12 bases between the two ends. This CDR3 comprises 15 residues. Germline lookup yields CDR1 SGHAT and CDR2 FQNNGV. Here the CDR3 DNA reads TGTGCCAGCAGCTTAGATCGACTGGGGGTAGAGACCCAGTACTTC. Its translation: CASSLDRLGVETQYF.

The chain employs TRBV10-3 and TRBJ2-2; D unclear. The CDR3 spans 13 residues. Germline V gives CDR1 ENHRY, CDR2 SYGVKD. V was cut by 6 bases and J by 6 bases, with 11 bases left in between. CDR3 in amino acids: CAIRDQTAGELFF. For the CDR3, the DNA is TGTGCCATCAGGGATCAGACGGCCGGGGAGCTGTTTTTT.

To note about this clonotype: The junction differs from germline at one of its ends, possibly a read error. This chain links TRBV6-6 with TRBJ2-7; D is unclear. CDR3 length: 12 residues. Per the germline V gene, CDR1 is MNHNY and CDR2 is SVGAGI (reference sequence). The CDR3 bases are TGTGCCAGCAGTGACCGGACCGCCCTACTAAGCTTC. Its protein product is CASSDRTALLSF.

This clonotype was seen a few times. The CDR3 protein is CASSLGQPNEKLFF. The CDR3 DNA sequence: TGTGCCAGCAGCTTAGGACAGCCTAATGAAAAACTGTTTTTT. The J gene is TRBJ1-4, the V gene TRBV11-2; D possibly corresponds to TRBD1 (5 bases). CDR1 is SGHAT and CDR2 is FQNNGV in the germline V gene. This CDR3 has 14 amino acids. Trimming cost V 1 base and J 3 bases, with 6 bases left between them.